Listed below are T cell receptor beta chains from one sample, sequenced in a study of shared clonotypes between healthy human individuals. Repertoires were generated with immunoSEQ multiplex PCR, while TCRdb's copy carries only in-frame clones and drops some. The sample lists millions of clones; roughly 91% were seen once. The material sequenced was naive CD8+ T cells from PBMCs. These receptor sequences come from a young man in good health. Some clones in this sample may be carry-over from other donors' samples. Both conserved end residues are part of each CDR3. Fields, in order: J gene, V gene, CDR3 protein.

TRBJ1-1 | TRBV4-1 | CASSHRQTPEGTEAFF
TRBJ2-1 | TRBV11-3 | CASSLAGTHNEQFF
TRBJ1-5 | TRBV4-1 | CASSQESNQPQHF
TRBJ2-3 | TRBV18 | CASSNSYRTRSSTDTQYF
TRBJ2-7 | TRBV7-9 | CASRGTAAYEQYF
TRBJ1-1 | TRBV19 | CASTMSRGPTEAFF
TRBJ1-1 | TRBV2 | CASSEGGRLDEAFF
TRBJ2-2 | TRBV6-5 | CASSSGRANTGELFF
TRBJ1-3 | TRBV4-1 | CASSEGWALIGISGNTIYF
TRBJ2-7 | TRBV11-2 | CASSNSDRVNYEQYF
TRBJ2-3 | TRBV7-3 | CASSPGQTSTDTQYF
TRBJ2-1 | TRBV11-3 | CASSPRTSGRDNEQFF
TRBJ2-5 | TRBV27 | CASSLWAGSETQYF
TRBJ2-7 | TRBV28 | CASSLTLAGTSSYEQYF